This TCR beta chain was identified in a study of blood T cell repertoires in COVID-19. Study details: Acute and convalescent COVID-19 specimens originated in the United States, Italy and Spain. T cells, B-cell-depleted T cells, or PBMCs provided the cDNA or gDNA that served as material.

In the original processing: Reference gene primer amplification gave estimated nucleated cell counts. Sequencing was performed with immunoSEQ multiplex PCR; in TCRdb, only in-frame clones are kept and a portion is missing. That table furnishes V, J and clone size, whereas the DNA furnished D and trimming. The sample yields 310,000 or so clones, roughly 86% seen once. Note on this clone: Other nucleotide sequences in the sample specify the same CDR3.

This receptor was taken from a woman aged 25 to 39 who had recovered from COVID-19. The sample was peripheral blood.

CDR3 coding DNA: TGTGCCAGTCGACAGGGGGCATCCTACGAGCAGTACTTC. Its translation is CASRQGASYEQYF. This sequence joins TRBV19 and TRBJ2-7; 10 bases agree with TRBD1. Germline trimming cut 8 bases from V and 1 base from J; bases unmatched to any gene: 2. This CDR3 is built from 13 residues. Germline values: CDR1 LNHDA, CDR2 SQIVND (reference sequence).